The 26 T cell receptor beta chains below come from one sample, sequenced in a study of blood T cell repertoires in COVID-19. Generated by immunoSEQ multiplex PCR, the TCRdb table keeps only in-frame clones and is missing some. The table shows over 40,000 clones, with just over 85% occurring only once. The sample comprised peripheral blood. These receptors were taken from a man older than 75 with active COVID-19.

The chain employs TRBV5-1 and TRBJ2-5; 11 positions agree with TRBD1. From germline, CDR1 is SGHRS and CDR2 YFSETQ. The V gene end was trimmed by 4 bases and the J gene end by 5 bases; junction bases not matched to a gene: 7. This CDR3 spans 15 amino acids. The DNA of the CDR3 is TGCGCCAGCAGCCCCGGGACAGGGGGTCGGGAGACCCAGTACTTC. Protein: CASSPGTGGRETQYF.

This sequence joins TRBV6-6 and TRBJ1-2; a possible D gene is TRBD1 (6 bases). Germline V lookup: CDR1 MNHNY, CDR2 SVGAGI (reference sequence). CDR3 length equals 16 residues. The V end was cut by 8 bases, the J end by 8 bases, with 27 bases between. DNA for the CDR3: TGTGCCAGCTTTCGACGGGACACAGGCCCTTCGGGCGGCTACACCTTC. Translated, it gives CASFRRDTGPSGGYTF.

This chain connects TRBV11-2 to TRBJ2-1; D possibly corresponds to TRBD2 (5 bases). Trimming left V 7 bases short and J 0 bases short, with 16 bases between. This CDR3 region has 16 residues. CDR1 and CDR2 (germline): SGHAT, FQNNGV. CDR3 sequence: CASNNPRENSYNEQFF. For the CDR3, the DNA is TGTGCCAGCAACAACCCGAGGGAAAACTCCTACAATGAGCAGTTCTTC.

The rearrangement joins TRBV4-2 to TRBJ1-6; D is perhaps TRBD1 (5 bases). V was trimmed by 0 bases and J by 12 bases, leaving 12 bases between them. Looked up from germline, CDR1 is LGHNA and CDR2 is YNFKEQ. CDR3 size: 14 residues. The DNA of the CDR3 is TGTGCCAGCAGCCAAGAAGGAGGGGCTCGACCCCTCCACTTT. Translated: CASSQEGGARPLHF.

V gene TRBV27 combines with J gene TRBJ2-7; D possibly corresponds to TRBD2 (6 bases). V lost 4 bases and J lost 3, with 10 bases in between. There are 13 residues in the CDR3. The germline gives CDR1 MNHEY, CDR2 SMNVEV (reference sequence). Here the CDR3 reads CASSSSTSYEQYF. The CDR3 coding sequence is TGTGCCAGCAGTTCCTCGACTAGCTACGAGCAGTACTTC.

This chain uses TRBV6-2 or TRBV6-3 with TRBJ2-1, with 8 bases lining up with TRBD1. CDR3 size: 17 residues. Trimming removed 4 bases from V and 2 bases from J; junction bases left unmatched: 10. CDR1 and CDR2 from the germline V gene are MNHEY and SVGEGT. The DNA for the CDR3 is TGTGCCAGCAGTTGGACGCGAACAGGGGGAGCCTACAATGAGCAGTTCTTC. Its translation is CASSWTRTGGAYNEQFF.

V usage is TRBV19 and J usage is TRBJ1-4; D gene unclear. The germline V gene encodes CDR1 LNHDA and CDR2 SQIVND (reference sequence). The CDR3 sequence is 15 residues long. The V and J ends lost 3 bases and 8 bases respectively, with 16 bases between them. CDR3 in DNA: TGTGCCAGTAGTATGGAAGGAGGGCAGAGGGAAAAACTGTTTTTT. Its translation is CASSMEGGQREKLFF.

CDR3 in DNA: TGCGCCCGCCGACAGGAAAAAGACAATGAGCAGTTCTTC. This translates into CARRQEKDNEQFF. The V call is TRBV10-1, the J call TRBJ2-1; TRBD1 is a possible D gene (6 bases). Per the germline V gene, CDR1 is WNHNN and CDR2 is SYGVQD (reference sequence). The CDR3 runs 13 residues. The V end lost 11 bases, the J end lost 5 bases, and 16 bases lay between the germline ends.

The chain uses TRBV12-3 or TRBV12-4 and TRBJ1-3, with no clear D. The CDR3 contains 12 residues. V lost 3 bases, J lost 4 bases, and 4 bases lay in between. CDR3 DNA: TGTGCCAGCAGTTTTACAGGAAACACCATATATTTT. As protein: CASSFTGNTIYF.

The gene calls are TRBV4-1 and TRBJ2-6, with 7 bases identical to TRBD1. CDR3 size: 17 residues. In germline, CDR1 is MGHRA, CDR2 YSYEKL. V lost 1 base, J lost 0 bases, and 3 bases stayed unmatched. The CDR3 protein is CASSQGQGYSGANVLTF. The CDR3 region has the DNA TGCGCCAGCAGCCAAGGACAGGGTTACTCTGGGGCCAACGTCCTGACTTTC.

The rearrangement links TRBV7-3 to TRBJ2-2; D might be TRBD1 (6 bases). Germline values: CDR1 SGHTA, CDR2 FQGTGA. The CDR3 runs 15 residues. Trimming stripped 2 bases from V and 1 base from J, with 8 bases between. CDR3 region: CASSLGTLNTGELFF. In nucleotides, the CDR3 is TGTGCCAGCAGCTTAGGGACACTGAACACCGGGGAGCTGTTTTTT. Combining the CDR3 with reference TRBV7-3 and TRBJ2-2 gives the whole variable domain GAGVSQTPSNKVTEKGKYVELRCDPISGHTALYWYRQSLGQGPEFLIYFQGTGAADDSGLPNDRFFAVRPEGSVSTLKIQRTERGDSAVYLCASSLGTLNTGELFFGEGSRLTVL.

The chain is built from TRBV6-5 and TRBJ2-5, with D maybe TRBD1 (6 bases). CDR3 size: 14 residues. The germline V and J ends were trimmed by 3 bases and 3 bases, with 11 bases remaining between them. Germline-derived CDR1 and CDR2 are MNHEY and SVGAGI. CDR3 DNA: TGTGCCAGCAGTTATATCCGGGACAAAGAGACCCAGTACTTC. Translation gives CASSYIRDKETQYF.

CDR3 coding DNA: TGCGCCAGCAGCCCGGGACAGGCCACTGAAGCTTTCTTT. Protein sequence: CASSPGQATEAFF. The rearrangement joins TRBV5-1 to TRBJ1-1, with 8 nucleotides matching TRBD1. The CDR3 length is 13 residues. Per the germline V gene, CDR1 is SGHRS and CDR2 is YFSETQ. J lost 4 bases, V lost 4 bases, and 3 bases had no gene match.

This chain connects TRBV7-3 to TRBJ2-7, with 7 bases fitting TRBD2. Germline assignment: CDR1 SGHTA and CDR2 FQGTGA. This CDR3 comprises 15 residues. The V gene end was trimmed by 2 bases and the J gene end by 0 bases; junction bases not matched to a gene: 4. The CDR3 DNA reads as TGTGCCAGCAGCTTAGAGCGGGGAGCCTCCTACGAGCAGTACTTC. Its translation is CASSLERGASYEQYF.

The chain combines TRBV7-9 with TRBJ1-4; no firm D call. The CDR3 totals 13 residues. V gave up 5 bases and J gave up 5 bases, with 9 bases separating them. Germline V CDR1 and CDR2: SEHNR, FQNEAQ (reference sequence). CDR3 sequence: CASSGGLNEKLFF. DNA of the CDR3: TGTGCCAGCAGCGGAGGGCTGAATGAAAAACTGTTTTTT.

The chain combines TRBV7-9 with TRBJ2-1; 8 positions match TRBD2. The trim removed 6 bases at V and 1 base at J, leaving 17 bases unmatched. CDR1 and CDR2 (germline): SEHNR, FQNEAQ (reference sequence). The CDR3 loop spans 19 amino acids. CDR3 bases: TGTGCCAGCAGTTCGATCCTCGGGCGGGAGGTTCGGTCCTACAATGAGCAGTTCTTC. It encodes CASSSILGREVRSYNEQFF.

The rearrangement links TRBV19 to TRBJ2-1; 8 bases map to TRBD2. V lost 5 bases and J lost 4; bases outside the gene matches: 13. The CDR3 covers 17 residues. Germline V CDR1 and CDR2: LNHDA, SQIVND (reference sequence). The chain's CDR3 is CASSGSWGSGTYNEQFF. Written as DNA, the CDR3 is TGTGCCAGTAGTGGGAGTTGGGGTAGCGGGACTTACAATGAGCAGTTCTTC.

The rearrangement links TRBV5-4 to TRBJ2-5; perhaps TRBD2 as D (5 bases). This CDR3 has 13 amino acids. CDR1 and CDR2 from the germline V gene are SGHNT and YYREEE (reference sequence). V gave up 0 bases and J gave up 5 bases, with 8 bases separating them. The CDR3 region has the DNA TGTGCCAGCAGCTTGGAGAGGGCGGAGACCCAGTACTTC. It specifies CASSLERAETQYF. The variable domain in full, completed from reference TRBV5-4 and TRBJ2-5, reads ETGVTQSPTHLIKTRGQQVTLRCSSQSGHNTVSWYQQALGQGPQFIFQYYREEENGRGNFPPRFSGLQFPNYSSELNVNALELDDSALYLCASSLERAETQYFGPGTRLLVL.

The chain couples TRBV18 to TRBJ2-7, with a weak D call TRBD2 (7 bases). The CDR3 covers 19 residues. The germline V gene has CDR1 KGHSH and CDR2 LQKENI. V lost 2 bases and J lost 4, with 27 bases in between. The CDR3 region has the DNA TGTGCCAGCTCACCAATTCTCGCGGGGGACATTAGGGAGATTTACGAGCAGTACTTC. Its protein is CASSPILAGDIREIYEQYF. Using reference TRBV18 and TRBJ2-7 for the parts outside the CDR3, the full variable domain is NAGVMQNPRHLVRRRGQEARLRCSPMKGHSHVYWYRQLPEEGLKFMVYLQKENIIDESGMPKERFSAEFPKEGPSILRIQQVVRGDSAAYFCASSPILAGDIREIYEQYFGPGTRLTVT.

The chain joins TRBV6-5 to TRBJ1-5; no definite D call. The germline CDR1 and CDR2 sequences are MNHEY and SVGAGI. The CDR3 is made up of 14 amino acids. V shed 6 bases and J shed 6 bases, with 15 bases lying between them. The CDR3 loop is CASSLGSHSQPQHF. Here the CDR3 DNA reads TGTGCCAGCAGCTTGGGGAGCCACAGTCAGCCCCAGCATTTT.

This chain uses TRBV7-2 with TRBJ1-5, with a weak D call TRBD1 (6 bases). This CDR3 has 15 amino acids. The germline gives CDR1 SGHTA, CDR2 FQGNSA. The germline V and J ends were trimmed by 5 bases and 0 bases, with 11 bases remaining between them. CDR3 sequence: CASSAGDSSNQPQHF. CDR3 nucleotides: TGTGCCAGCAGCGCAGGGGATTCTAGCAATCAGCCCCAGCATTTT.

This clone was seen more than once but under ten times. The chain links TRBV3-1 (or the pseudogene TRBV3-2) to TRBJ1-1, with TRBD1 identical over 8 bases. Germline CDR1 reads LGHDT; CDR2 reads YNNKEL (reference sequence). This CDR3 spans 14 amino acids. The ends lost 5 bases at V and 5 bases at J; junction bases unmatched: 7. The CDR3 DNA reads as TGTGCCAGCAGCACAGCCCAGGGGGCGACTGAAGCTTTCTTT. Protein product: CASSTAQGATEAFF.

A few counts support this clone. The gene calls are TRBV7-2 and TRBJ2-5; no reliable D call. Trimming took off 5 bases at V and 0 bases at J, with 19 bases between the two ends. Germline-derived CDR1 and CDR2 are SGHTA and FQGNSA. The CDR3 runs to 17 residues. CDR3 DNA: TGTGCCAGCAGCCGCCCCGAGATAAGCGCCCACCAAGAGACCCAGTACTTC. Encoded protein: CASSRPEISAHQETQYF.

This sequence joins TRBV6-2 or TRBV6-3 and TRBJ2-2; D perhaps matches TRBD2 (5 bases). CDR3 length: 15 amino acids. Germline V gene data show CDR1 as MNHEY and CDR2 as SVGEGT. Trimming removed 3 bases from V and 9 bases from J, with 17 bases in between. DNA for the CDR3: TGTGCCAGCAGTTATCGGAGGCCGGAATCAAGGGAGCTGTTTTTT. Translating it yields CASSYRRPESRELFF.

This CDR3 is CASSVDDLAEPNSYNEQFF. The CDR3 DNA is TGTGCCAGCAGCGTAGATGACCTAGCGGAGCCCAACTCCTACAATGAGCAGTTCTTC. This rearrangement joins TRBV9 to TRBJ2-1, with TRBD2 identical over 7 bases. V shed 0 bases and J 0 bases; nucleotides not matched to a gene: 12. Germline CDR1 SGDLS, CDR2 YYNGEE. The CDR3 is 19 amino acids.

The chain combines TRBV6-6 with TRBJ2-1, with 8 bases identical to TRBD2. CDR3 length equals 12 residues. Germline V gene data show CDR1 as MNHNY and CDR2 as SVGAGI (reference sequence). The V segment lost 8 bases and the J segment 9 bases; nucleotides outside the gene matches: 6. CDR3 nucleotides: TGTGCCAGCGGCAGCGGGGGAGGTGAGCAGTTCTTC. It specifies CASGSGGGEQFF.